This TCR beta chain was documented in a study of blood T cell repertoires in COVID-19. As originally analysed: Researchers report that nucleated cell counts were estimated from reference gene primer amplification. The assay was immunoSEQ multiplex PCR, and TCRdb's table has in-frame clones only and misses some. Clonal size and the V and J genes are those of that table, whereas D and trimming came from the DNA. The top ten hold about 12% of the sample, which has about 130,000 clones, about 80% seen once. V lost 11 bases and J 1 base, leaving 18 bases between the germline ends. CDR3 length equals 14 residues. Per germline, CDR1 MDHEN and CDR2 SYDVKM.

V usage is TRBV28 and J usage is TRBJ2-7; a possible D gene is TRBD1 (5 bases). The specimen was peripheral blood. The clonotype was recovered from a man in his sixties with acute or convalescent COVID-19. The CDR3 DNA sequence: TGTGCCGGTACGCTGGGGCTTGCGTCCTACGAGCAGTACTTC. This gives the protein CAGTLGLASYEQYF.